Below, 14 T cell receptor beta chains from the same sample are listed, as sequenced in a study of blood T cell repertoires in COVID-19. Repertoires were generated with immunoSEQ multiplex PCR, while TCRdb's copy carries only in-frame clones and drops some. The table lists fewer than 250,000 clones, 88% of them singletons. The material sequenced was PBMCs or T cells enriched from blood (not recorded which). All receptors come from a woman in her 30s who had been exposed to COVID-19.

The chain combines TRBV5-4 with TRBJ2-7; 14 bases are shared with TRBD2. There are 17 residues in the CDR3. The V and J ends lost 2 bases and 0 bases, in that order; junction bases with no gene match: 4. From germline, CDR1 is SGHNT and CDR2 YYREEE (reference sequence). In nucleotides, the CDR3 is TGTGCCAGCAGCTTTGGGACTAGCGGGAGCCTCTCCTACGAGCAGTACTTC. Encoded protein: CASSFGTSGSLSYEQYF. Variable domain in full (rest from reference TRBV5-4 and TRBJ2-7): ETGVTQSPTHLIKTRGQQVTLRCSSQSGHNTVSWYQQALGQGPQFIFQYYREEENGRGNFPPRFSGLQFPNYSSELNVNALELDDSALYLCASSFGTSGSLSYEQYFGPGTRLTVT.

This clone was observed a handful of times. This chain joins TRBV2 and TRBJ1-1; the match to TRBD1 covers 8 bases. The CDR3 has 16 amino acids. V was pared by 1 base and J by 1 base, with 5 bases of the junction left unmatched. Germline V gene sequence: CDR1 SNHLY, CDR2 FYNNEI. The CDR3 is CASSEGQGKRNTEAFF. The CDR3 nucleotides read TGTGCCAGCAGTGAAGGACAGGGGAAGAGGAACACTGAAGCTTTCTTT.

The V and J genes are TRBV18 and TRBJ1-4; TRBD1 agrees at 8 bases. V was clipped by 2 bases and J by 6 bases; unmatched bases: 5. This CDR3 has 15 amino acids. CDR1 is KGHSH, CDR2 LQKENI, per germline. The CDR3: CASSPARGLDEKLFF. CDR3 bases: TGTGCCAGCTCACCAGCCAGGGGGCTTGATGAAAAACTGTTTTTT.

The rearrangement links TRBV10-1 to TRBJ2-1, with 12 bases that match TRBD2. From germline, CDR1 is WNHNN and CDR2 SYGVQD (reference sequence). This CDR3 comprises 18 residues. Trimming took 0 bases from V and 4 from J; bases not matched to a gene: 7. CDR3 DNA sequence: TGCGCCAGCAGTGAGTCGAAAGTAGGGACTAGCGGGTACAATGAGCAGTTCTTC. Its protein is CASSESKVGTSGYNEQFF.

This chain connects TRBV7-9 to TRBJ1-2; 8 bases match TRBD1. The V gene's germline CDR1 is SEHNR and CDR2 FQNEAQ (reference sequence). The CDR3 loop spans 16 amino acids. J lost 4 bases, V lost 5 bases, and 12 bases had no gene match. The CDR3 nucleotides read TGTGCCAGCAGCACGGACAGGGCAGCGGTTCGCTATGGCTACACCTTC. It encodes CASSTDRAAVRYGYTF.

The chain links TRBV28 to TRBJ1-2; D gene unclear. Trimming left V 6 bases short and J 5 bases short, with 13 bases between. This CDR3 has 13 amino acids. Germline V gene sequence: CDR1 MDHEN, CDR2 SYDVKM. Written as DNA, the CDR3 is TGTGCCAGCAGCCCCGGACGGAGGTATGGCTACACCTTC. It yields the protein CASSPGRRYGYTF.

The rearrangement uses TRBV24-1 and TRBJ1-2; 7 nucleotides align to TRBD1. The CDR3 is 13 amino acids. The V and J ends lost 1 base and 8 bases, in that order; junction bases with no gene match: 3. Looked up from germline, CDR1 is KGHDR and CDR2 is SFDVKD. This chain's CDR3 is CATSDFRGRGYTF. CDR3 DNA sequence: TGTGCCACCAGTGATTTTAGGGGGCGCGGCTACACCTTC.

The rearrangement uses TRBV6-5 and TRBJ1-1; weak D call: TRBD1 (6 bases). CDR3 size: 16 residues. Germline V lookup: CDR1 MNHEY, CDR2 SVGAGI. V shed 2 bases and J shed 2 bases, with 15 bases lying between them. The CDR3 here is CASSYNRVVGNTEAFF. DNA of the CDR3: TGTGCCAGCAGTTACAACAGGGTAGTCGGTAACACTGAAGCTTTCTTT.

The rearrangement joins TRBV3-1 (or the pseudogene TRBV3-2) to TRBJ2-5; the D gene is possibly TRBD1 (5 bases). The CDR3 contains 16 residues. CDR1 and CDR2 from the germline V gene are LGHDT and YNNKEL (reference sequence). V dropped 6 bases and J dropped 4 bases, with 21 bases sitting between them. This CDR3 is CASSDLGLGPGETQYF. The CDR3 nucleotides are TGTGCCAGCAGTGACCTGGGTTTGGGGCCCGGAGAGACCCAGTACTTC.

V and J are TRBV6-5 and TRBJ2-7; possibly TRBD1 for D (7 bases). Deletions cut 6 bases from V and 2 bases from J, with 17 bases between. The CDR3 spans 15 residues. CDR1 and CDR2 (germline): MNHEY, SVGAGI. DNA of the CDR3: TGTGCCAGCAGATACAATGCGGGGACAGCCTACGAGCAGTACTTC. It codes for CASRYNAGTAYEQYF.

The chain uses TRBV6-5 and TRBJ2-1; TRBD2 matches 8 bases. Unmatched junction bases numbered 5, after V lost 5 bases and J lost 2 bases. The CDR3 extends over 15 amino acids. Germline lookup yields CDR1 MNHEY and CDR2 SVGAGI. The CDR3 region has the DNA TGTGCCAGCAGTCCCGGGGGGGGGCCCTACAATGAGCAGTTCTTC. It is translated as CASSPGGGPYNEQFF.

The chain carries TRBV19 and TRBJ2-7; 9 bases map to TRBD1. Germline-derived CDR1 and CDR2 are LNHDA and SQIVND (reference sequence). The CDR3 has 14 amino acids. With 6 bases clipped from V and 4 bases from J, the junction kept 7 bases outside the gene matches. CDR3 region: CASSSTGGGYEQYF. Here the CDR3 DNA reads TGTGCCAGTAGCTCGACAGGGGGTGGTTACGAGCAGTACTTC.

The chain uses TRBV4-1 and TRBJ2-1, with TRBD2 matching 14 bases. V gave up 0 bases and J gave up 0 bases; unmatched junction bases: 10. CDR3 length equals 21 residues. Per germline, CDR1 MGHRA and CDR2 YSYEKL. In DNA form, the CDR3 reads TGCGCCAGCAGCCAAGAGCGACTAGCGGGAGGGCCGTTGGGCTCCTACAATGAGCAGTTCTTC. Encoded protein: CASSQERLAGGPLGSYNEQFF.

The J gene is TRBJ2-7, the V gene TRBV4-1; a possible D gene is TRBD2 (5 bases). The CDR3 length is 15 residues. Trimming removed 3 bases from V and 4 bases from J, with 16 bases in between. Germline CDR1 MGHRA, CDR2 YSYEKL. CDR3 protein: CASSQFPLVGYEQYF. CDR3 DNA sequence: TGCGCCAGCAGCCAGTTTCCACTAGTGGGGTACGAGCAGTACTTC.